This T cell receptor (beta chain) was recorded in a study of blood T cell repertoires in COVID-19. Study at large: Acute and convalescent COVID-19 specimens originated in the United States, Italy and Spain.

CDR3 length: 13 amino acids. Germline assignment: CDR1 SNHLY and CDR2 FYNNEI. V was cut by 7 bases and J by 2 bases, with 12 bases left in between. Authors' methods: Quantification of nucleated cells was approximated via reference gene primer amplification. The table came from immunoSEQ multiplex PCR; TCRdb's copy has only in-frame clones and leaves some out. From that table come the V and J calls and clone size; the DNA was used to work out D and trimming. Of 20,000 to 25,000 clones in the sample, under 90% were seen once. The J gene is TRBJ2-7, the V gene TRBV2, with D tentatively TRBD2 (5 bases). Sequencing was performed on peripheral blood. This receptor was obtained from a man aged 45-65 years with active COVID-19. CDR3 coding DNA: TGTGCCAGCACCGAAGGAGGAGCCTACGAGCAGTACTTC. Protein product: CASTEGGAYEQYF.